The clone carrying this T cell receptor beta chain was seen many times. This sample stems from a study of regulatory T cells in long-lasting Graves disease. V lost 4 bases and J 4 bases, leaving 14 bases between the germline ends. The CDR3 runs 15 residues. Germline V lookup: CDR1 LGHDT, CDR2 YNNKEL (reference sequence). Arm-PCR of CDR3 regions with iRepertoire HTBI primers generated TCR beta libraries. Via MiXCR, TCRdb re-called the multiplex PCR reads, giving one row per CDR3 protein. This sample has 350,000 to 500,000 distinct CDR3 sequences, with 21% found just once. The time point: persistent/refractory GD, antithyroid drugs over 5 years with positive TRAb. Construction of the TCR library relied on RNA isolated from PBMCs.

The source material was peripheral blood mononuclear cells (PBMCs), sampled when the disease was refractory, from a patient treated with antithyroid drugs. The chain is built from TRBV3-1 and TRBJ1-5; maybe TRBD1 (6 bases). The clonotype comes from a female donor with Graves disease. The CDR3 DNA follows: TGTGCCAGCAGCCTAGACAGGTCCCTAAATCAGCCCCAGCATTTT. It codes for CASSLDRSLNQPQHF.